The rows below give T cell receptor beta chains drawn from one sample of a study of regulatory T cells in long-lasting Graves disease. TCRdb re-called the multiplex PCR reads with MiXCR, one entry per CDR3 protein. The sample includes about 610,000 distinct CDR3 sequences, roughly a sixth of them seen just once. These data also formed part of another study, on T cells in Graves' hyperthyroidism and ophthalmopathy.

Sample: peripheral blood mononuclear cells (PBMCs), taken at new diagnosis, from a patient treated with antithyroid drugs. These receptors all stem from a man aged 18 to 30 with Graves disease. CDR3s include the opening cysteine and the closing phenylalanine or tryptophan. A D gene is named only where the DNA matches it firmly. Not every row has a clone size; where given, it reads once, few, many or a size class.

v_call,j_call,d_call,clone_size,cdr3_nt,cdr3_aa
TRBV7-9,TRBJ1-5,TRBD1,many,TGTGCCAGCAGCTCCGGGACAGGGGTGAATCAGCCCCAGCATTTT,CASSSGTGVNQPQHF
TRBV7-9,TRBJ2-7,TRBD2,.,TGTGCCAGCAGCCCGGGACTAGCGGGAGGGTTATCCTACGAGCAGTACTTC,CASSPGLAGGLSYEQYF
TRBV20-1,TRBJ2-7,.,.,TGCAGTGCAACCATTTCTAGCGACGGCGAGCAGTACTTC,CSATISSDGEQYF
TRBV7-9,TRBJ2-7,TRBD1,many,TGTGCCAGCAGCCGAGACCGGGACAGAGCCTACGAGCAGTACTTC,CASSRDRDRAYEQYF
TRBV6-5,TRBJ1-1,.,many,TGTGCCAGCAGTTACTTTTTTCGCGGGGACACTGAAGCTTTCTTT,CASSYFFRGDTEAFF
TRBV11-2,TRBJ2-1,TRBD2,.,TGTGCCAGCAGCCCGGGACTAGCCTTCTCCTACAATGAGCAGTTCTTC,CASSPGLAFSYNEQFF
TRBV20-1,TRBJ1-1,.,few,TGCAGTGCTGGGGCGGCGAACACTGAAGCTTTCTTT,CSAGAANTEAFF
TRBV7-2,TRBJ2-5,TRBD2,many,TGTGCCAGCAGCCCCTGGACTAGCGGGAGATTGGAGACCCAGTACTTC,CASSPWTSGRLETQYF
TRBV24-1,TRBJ1-4,.,.,TGTGCCACCAGTGGAGGGCGGTTGGGGAATGAAAAACTGTTTTTT,CATSGGRLGNEKLFF
TRBV5-1,TRBJ2-5,.,.,TGCGCCAGCAGCTTGCCCAGCACCCTACAAGAGACCCAGTACTTC,CASSLPSTLQETQYF